Detailed here is one T cell receptor (beta chain). The antigen remains undetermined. The second PCR ran roughly 6 to 11 cycles with a sample-barcoded 5' primer and J-beta primers. Researchers report that a template-switch adaptor with 12 random nucleotides tagged each cDNA molecule. One entry per CDR3 protein, called by TCRdb with MiXCR from the 5' RACE reads. This sample has about 640,000 distinct CDR3 sequences; roughly three fifths occur once, and the top ten carry 30% to 45%. The sample belongs to a study of blood T cells in healthy people across ages. Across the whole study: Per every two T cells, about one barcoded beta molecule was captured by template switching.

Healthy Caucasian individuals from Russia aged roughly 6 to 95 were enrolled as donors. The CDR3 loop spans 12 amino acids. CDR1 is DFQATT and CDR2 is SNEGSKA in the germline V gene (reference sequence). V lost 3 bases, J lost 5 bases, and 10 bases lay in between. Overall study results and limits: Diversity was higher, and naive CD4+ cells more numerous, in long-lived donors than in aged donors.

Sequencing was done on a sample of blood. The clonotype originates from a man in his fifties or sixties in good health. The chain links TRBV20-1 to TRBJ2-5; no clear D. The CDR3 coding sequence is TGCAGTGCTAGTCGGACCACGGAGACCCAGTACTTC. Its translation is CSASRTTETQYF.